These 25 T cell receptor beta chains came from one sample sequenced in a study of regulatory T cells in long-lasting Graves disease. Building of the TCR beta libraries involved iRepertoire HTBI primers and Arm-PCR of CDR3 regions. TCRdb recomputed calls from the multiplex PCR reads with MiXCR, one row per CDR3 protein. The repertoire holds some 500,000 distinct CDR3 sequences, with about 16% as singletons. The time point here: newly diagnosed GD, antithyroid drugs for less than 3 months. PBMC RNA served as the TCR library source. The sample was also linked to a second study, of T cells in Graves' hyperthyroidism and ophthalmopathy.

The specimen was peripheral blood mononuclear cells (PBMCs), collected at new diagnosis, from a patient treated with antithyroid drugs. These receptors came from a woman aged 35-65 years with Graves disease.

This clonotype was seen many times. V is TRBV2 and J is TRBJ1-2, with TRBD1 as a possible D gene (5 bases). The CDR3 spans 14 residues. CDR1 is SNHLY, CDR2 FYNNEI, per germline. The V gene lost 5 bases and the J gene lost 0 bases, with 10 bases spanning the gap. CDR3 bases: TGTGCCAGCAGTTACGGGACTGCTAACTATGGCTACACCTTC. The encoded protein is CASSYGTANYGYTF. Full variable domain (missing parts from reference TRBV2 and TRBJ1-2): EPEVTQTPSHQVTQMGQEVILRCVPISNHLYFYWYRQILGQKVEFLVSFYNNEISEKSEIFDDQFSVERPDGSNFTLKIRSTKLEDSAMYFCASSYGTANYGYTFGSGTRLTVV.

This clonotype was detected only a few times. The rearrangement links TRBV3-1 to TRBJ2-2; TRBD2 might be the D (5 bases). Germline CDR1 reads LGHDT; CDR2 reads YNNKEL (reference sequence). This CDR3 is 14 amino acids long. V lost 8 bases and J lost 2, with 12 bases in between. DNA for the CDR3: TGTGCCAGCCGGGTAGAGGGAAACACCGGGGAGCTGTTTTTT. Residues: CASRVEGNTGELFF.

This clonotype was seen more than once but under ten times. The CDR3 here is CAIARDITYEQYF. The DNA of the CDR3 is TGTGCCATCGCTAGAGACATAACCTACGAGCAGTACTTC. The J gene is TRBJ2-7, the V gene TRBV10-3; no reliable D call. The CDR3 has 13 amino acids. Trimming took 8 bases from V and 2 from J, leaving 13 bases between them. Germline loops: CDR1 ENHRY, CDR2 SYGVKD.

This clonotype was picked up many times. The rearrangement links TRBV12-3 or TRBV12-4 to TRBJ1-6, with a weak D call TRBD1 (5 bases). This CDR3 is built from 17 residues. The V end lost 8 bases, the J end lost 2 bases, and 19 bases lay between the germline ends. The CDR3 spells CASGGLPVGAYNSPLHF. Written as DNA, the CDR3 is TGTGCCAGCGGGGGACTTCCTGTAGGTGCCTATAATTCACCCCTCCACTTT.

This clonotype occurred a few times. The chain recombines TRBV3-1 with TRBJ2-7; D ambiguous. The CDR3 length is 13 residues. V dropped 1 base and J dropped 3 bases, with 7 bases sitting between them. Germline assignment: CDR1 LGHDT and CDR2 YNNKEL (reference sequence). The CDR3, as DNA: TGTGCCAGCAGCCAAGTGCAGAGCTACGAGCAGTACTTC. Amino acids: CASSQVQSYEQYF.

This clonotype was picked up many times. The V gene is TRBV20-1, the J gene TRBJ2-5; TRBD1 aligns across 8 bases. In germline, CDR1 is DFQATT, CDR2 SNEGSKA (reference sequence). The trim removed 3 bases at V and 5 bases at J, leaving 14 bases unmatched. The CDR3 extends over 16 amino acids. The CDR3 DNA sequence: TGCAGTGCTAGGGGGGACAGGAGCTTAAACTCGGAGACCCAGTACTTC. Protein: CSARGDRSLNSETQYF.

The chain links TRBV6-5 to TRBJ2-1, with 7 nucleotides matching TRBD2. The CDR3 has 17 residues. Trimming removed 2 bases from V and 8 bases from J; junction bases left unmatched: 15. The germline gives CDR1 MNHEY, CDR2 SVGAGI. The CDR3 DNA follows: TGTGCCAGCAGTTACGCGTGGTCCAGCGGGGTAAAGGATGAGCAGTTCTTC. Translated, it gives CASSYAWSSGVKDEQFF.

The CDR3 protein is CATSSREGYNYGYTF. DNA of the CDR3: TGTGCCACCAGCTCTCGGGAGGGGTACAACTATGGCTACACCTTC. The rearrangement joins TRBV15 to TRBJ1-2; TRBD1 is a possible D gene (5 bases). The CDR3 totals 15 residues. The V end was cut by 5 bases, the J end by 2 bases, with 15 bases between. CDR1 and CDR2 (germline): LNHNV, YYDKDF (reference sequence).

The table lists this clonotype with many counts. The chain has TRBV5-1 and TRBJ1-1; D perhaps matches TRBD1 (6 bases). CDR3 length equals 14 residues. Germline CDR1 and CDR2: SGHRS and YFSETQ. Trimming left V 7 bases short and J 1 base short, with 14 bases between. CDR3 residues: CASGSGQTNTEAFF. Here the CDR3 DNA reads TGCGCCAGCGGGAGCGGACAGACGAACACTGAAGCTTTCTTT.

This clonotype was observed a few times. The rearrangement links TRBV29-1 to TRBJ2-3; D is uncertain. From germline, CDR1 is SQVTM and CDR2 ANQGSEA. The CDR3 length is 13 residues. Trimming took off 4 bases at V and 2 bases at J, with 10 bases between the two ends. The CDR3 bases are TGCAGCGTTGGGGGTCACCTCACAGATACGCAGTATTTT. It encodes CSVGGHLTDTQYF.

This clonotype was recorded at least ten times. The genes are TRBV4-1 and TRBJ1-1; D gene uncertain. CDR1 is MGHRA and CDR2 is YSYEKL in the germline V gene. The CDR3 runs 16 residues. V was clipped by 1 base and J by 3 bases, with 15 bases between them. This CDR3 reads CASSQVPVRPDTEAFF. In DNA, the CDR3 is TGCGCCAGCAGCCAAGTACCGGTACGCCCTGACACTGAAGCTTTCTTT.

V gene TRBV7-3 combines with J gene TRBJ2-3; a weak D match, TRBD1 (7 bases). V was pared by 4 bases and J by 0 bases, with 11 bases between. The V gene's germline CDR1 is SGHTA and CDR2 FQGTGA. The CDR3 is 15 residues long. As DNA, the CDR3 is TGTGCCAGCAGCTCAGGGGGACTTAGCACAGATACGCAGTATTTT. It codes for CASSSGGLSTDTQYF. The full variable domain, completed using reference TRBV7-3 and TRBJ2-3, is GAGVSQTPSNKVTEKGKYVELRCDPISGHTALYWYRQSLGQGPEFLIYFQGTGAADDSGLPNDRFFAVRPEGSVSTLKIQRTERGDSAVYLCASSSGGLSTDTQYFGPGTRLTVL.

This clonotype appeared a few times. The CDR3 DNA sequence: TGTGCCAGCAGCTTAAGCGGGGGCACAGGGGGATTGTACCAAGAGACCCAGTACTTC. Translating gives CASSLSGGTGGLYQETQYF. The gene calls are TRBV7-6 and TRBJ2-5; D possibly uses TRBD1 or TRBD2 (8 bases each). Germline-derived CDR1 and CDR2 are SGHVS and FNYEAQ. V was trimmed by 2 bases and J by 0 bases, leaving 22 bases between them. The CDR3 has 19 residues.

This clonotype was found many times. V usage is TRBV15 and J usage is TRBJ1-3; D possibly corresponds to TRBD1 (5 bases). The V gene lost 4 bases and the J gene lost 2 bases, with 18 bases spanning the gap. This CDR3 has 17 residues. Looked up from germline, CDR1 is LNHNV and CDR2 is YYDKDF (reference sequence). In nucleotides, the CDR3 is TGTGCCACCAGCAACCCGTTGGGGACCACTACTGGAAACACCATATATTTT. This gives the protein CATSNPLGTTTGNTIYF.

Many counts were recorded for this clonotype. Sequence at one end of the junction differs from germline and may be a read error. J is TRBJ2-3 and V is TRBV7-9, with 7 bases lining up with TRBD2. Germline V CDR1 and CDR2: SEHNR, FQNEAQ (reference sequence). This CDR3 has 15 amino acids. The CDR3: CASSSSGSSTDTQYF. The DNA for the CDR3 is TGCGCCAGCAGCTCTAGCGGTTCTAGCACAGATACGCAGTATTTT. Full variable domain (rest looked up from reference TRBV7-9 and TRBJ2-3): DTGVSQNPRHKITKRGQNVTFRCDPISEHNRLYWYRQTLGQGPEFLTYFQNEAQLEKSRLLSDRFSAERPKGSFSTLEIQRTEQGDSAMYLCASSSSGSSTDTQYFGPGTRLTVL.

There are a few counts of this clonotype. The genes are TRBV7-9 and TRBJ2-7; no clear D gene. The CDR3 sequence is 14 residues long. Between the trimmed V and J ends, which lost 5 bases and 2 bases, there was a span of 13 bases. CDR1 SEHNR and CDR2 FQNEAQ come from the germline V gene (reference sequence). In DNA, the CDR3 is TGTGCCAGCAGCCCCGAGATCCTGGCCTACGAGCAGTACTTC. Translating it yields CASSPEILAYEQYF.

This clonotype was observed many times. The genes are TRBV2 and TRBJ2-5; 9 positions match TRBD2. The germline gives CDR1 SNHLY, CDR2 FYNNEI. The CDR3 covers 14 residues. V was pared by 2 bases and J by 3 bases, with 1 base of the junction left unmatched. As DNA, the CDR3 is TGTGCCAGCAGTGAACTAGCGGGGAAAGAGACCCAGTACTTC. Translating it yields CASSELAGKETQYF.

This clonotype was picked up many times. This sequence joins TRBV12-3 or TRBV12-4 and TRBJ2-7, with 9 bases fitting TRBD2. The V gene end was trimmed by 6 bases and the J gene end by 2 bases; junction bases not matched to a gene: 5. The CDR3 runs to 14 residues. For the CDR3, the DNA is TGTGCCAGCAGGCCGGGACTAGCTCCCTACGAGCAGTACTTC. Translating gives CASRPGLAPYEQYF.

The sample holds many counts of this clonotype. The V call is TRBV2, the J call TRBJ1-5; TRBD1 matches 8 bases. The CDR3 loop spans 15 amino acids. V was clipped by 6 bases and J by 5 bases; unmatched bases: 9. Germline CDR1 SNHLY, CDR2 FYNNEI. The CDR3: CASRFSGTGDQPQHF. DNA of the CDR3: TGTGCCAGCAGGTTCTCCGGGACAGGAGATCAGCCCCAGCATTTT.

This clonotype was seen repeatedly, ten times or more. The chain has TRBV20-1 and TRBJ2-3, with 7 nucleotides matching TRBD2. Germline lookup yields CDR1 DFQATT and CDR2 SNEGSKA (reference sequence). Trimming at V came to 3 bases and at J to 2 bases, leaving 8 bases not matched to a gene. The CDR3 length is 15 residues. As DNA, the CDR3 is TGCAGTGCTAGTATGGGGGGGATAGACACAGATACGCAGTATTTT. Protein product: CSASMGGIDTDTQYF.

The chain recombines TRBV2 with TRBJ2-2; D perhaps matches TRBD2 (6 bases). In germline, CDR1 is SNHLY, CDR2 FYNNEI. V was clipped by 7 bases and J by 7 bases, with 13 bases between them. CDR3 length: 13 amino acids. In nucleotides, the CDR3 is TGTGCCAGCATGGGGGGTAGCATCGGGGAGCTGTTTTTT. Translated, it gives CASMGGSIGELFF.

The genes are TRBV7-6 and TRBJ1-4; D is possibly TRBD1 (5 bases). The CDR3 consists of 17 residues. With 0 bases removed from V and 4 bases from J, the gap between germline ends came to 15 bases. Germline assignment: CDR1 SGHVS and CDR2 FNYEAQ. CDR3 sequence reads: CASSLAGPGPINEKLFF. For the CDR3, the DNA is TGTGCCAGCAGCTTAGCGGGACCGGGACCGATTAATGAAAAACTGTTTTTT.

The rearrangement joins TRBV2 to TRBJ2-7; D is tentatively TRBD1 or TRBD2 (5 bases each). The germline CDR1 and CDR2 sequences are SNHLY and FYNNEI. The CDR3 spans 14 residues. Trimming removed 8 bases at V and 5 bases at J, with 19 bases between. This chain's CDR3 is CASEKQGLGDEQYF. The CDR3 DNA follows: TGTGCCAGCGAGAAGCAGGGTTTGGGGGACGAGCAGTACTTC.

V usage is TRBV27 and J usage is TRBJ2-1, with 7 bases aligning to TRBD2. CDR1 and CDR2 (germline): MNHEY, SMNVEV (reference sequence). The junction had 0 bases not matched to a gene; V was cut back by 8 bases and J by 5 bases. The CDR3 contains 11 residues. CDR3 nucleotides: TGTGCCAGCGGGGGGGACAATGAGCAGTTCTTC. This encodes CASGGDNEQFF.

The genes are TRBV7-2 and TRBJ1-6; D is uncertain. Germline assignment: CDR1 SGHTA and CDR2 FQGNSA. There are 18 residues in the CDR3. The V end was cut by 5 bases, the J end by 0 bases, with 17 bases between. The CDR3 loop reads CASSPPPYRSSYNSPLHF. As DNA, the CDR3 is TGTGCCAGCAGCCCTCCCCCTTACCGGAGCTCCTATAATTCACCCCTCCACTTT.